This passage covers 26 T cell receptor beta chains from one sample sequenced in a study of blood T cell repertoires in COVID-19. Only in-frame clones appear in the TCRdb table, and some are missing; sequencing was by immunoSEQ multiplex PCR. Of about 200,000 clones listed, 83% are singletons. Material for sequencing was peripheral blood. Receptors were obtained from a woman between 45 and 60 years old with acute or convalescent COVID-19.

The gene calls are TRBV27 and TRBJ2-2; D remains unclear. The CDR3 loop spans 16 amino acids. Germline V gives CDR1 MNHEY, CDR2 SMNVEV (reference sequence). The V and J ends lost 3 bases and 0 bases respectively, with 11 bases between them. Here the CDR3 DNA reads TGTGCCAGCAGTTTTGGGCAGGCCGCGAACACCGGGGAGCTGTTTTTT. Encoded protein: CASSFGQAANTGELFF.

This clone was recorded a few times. CDR3 DNA: TGTGCCAGTAGCTCTGCTTGGGGAGGGGGTACCTACGAGCAGTACTTC. Protein: CASSSAWGGGTYEQYF. The V call is TRBV19, the J call TRBJ2-7; TRBD2 might be the D (7 bases). Per germline, CDR1 LNHDA and CDR2 SQIVND (reference sequence). V was shortened by 6 bases and J by 2 bases, with 20 bases between the two germline ends. CDR3 length equals 16 residues.

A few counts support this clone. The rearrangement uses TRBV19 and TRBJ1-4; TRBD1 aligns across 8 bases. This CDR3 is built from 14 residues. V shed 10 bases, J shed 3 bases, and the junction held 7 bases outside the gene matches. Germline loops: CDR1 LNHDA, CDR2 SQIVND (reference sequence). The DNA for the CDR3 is TGTGCCACCCGTCAGACAGGGGCTAATGAAAAACTGTTTTTT. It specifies CATRQTGANEKLFF.

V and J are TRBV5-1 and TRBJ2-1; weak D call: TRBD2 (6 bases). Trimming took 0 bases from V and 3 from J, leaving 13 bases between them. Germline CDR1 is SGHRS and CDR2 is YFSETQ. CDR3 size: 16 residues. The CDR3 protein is CASSLVGDWLYNEQFF. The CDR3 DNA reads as TGCGCCAGCAGCTTGGTGGGGGACTGGCTCTACAATGAGCAGTTCTTC.

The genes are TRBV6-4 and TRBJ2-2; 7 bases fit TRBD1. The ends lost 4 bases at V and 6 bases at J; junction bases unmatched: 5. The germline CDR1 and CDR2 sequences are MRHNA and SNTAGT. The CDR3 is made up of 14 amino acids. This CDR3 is CASSAGGPPGELFF. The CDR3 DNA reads TGTGCCAGCAGTGCAGGGGGACCCCCCGGGGAGCTGTTTTTT.

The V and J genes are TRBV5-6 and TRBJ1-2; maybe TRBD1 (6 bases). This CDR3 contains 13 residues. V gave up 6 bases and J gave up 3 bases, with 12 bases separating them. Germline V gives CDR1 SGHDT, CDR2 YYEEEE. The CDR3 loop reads CASTRGQDYGYTF. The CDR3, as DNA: TGTGCCAGCACCAGGGGCCAGGACTATGGCTACACCTTC.

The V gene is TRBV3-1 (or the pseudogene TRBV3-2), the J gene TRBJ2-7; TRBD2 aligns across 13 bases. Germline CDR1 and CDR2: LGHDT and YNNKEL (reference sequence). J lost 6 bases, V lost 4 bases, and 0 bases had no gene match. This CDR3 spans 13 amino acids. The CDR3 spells CASSRLAGGEQYF. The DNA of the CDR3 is TGTGCCAGCAGCCGACTAGCGGGAGGCGAGCAGTACTTC.

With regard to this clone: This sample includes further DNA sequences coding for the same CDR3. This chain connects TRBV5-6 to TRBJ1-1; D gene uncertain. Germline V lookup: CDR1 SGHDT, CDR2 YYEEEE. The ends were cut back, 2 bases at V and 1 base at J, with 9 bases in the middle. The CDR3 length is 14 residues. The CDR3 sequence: CASSFSRKNTEAFF. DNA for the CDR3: TGTGCCAGCAGCTTCTCGCGGAAGAACACTGAAGCTTTCTTT.

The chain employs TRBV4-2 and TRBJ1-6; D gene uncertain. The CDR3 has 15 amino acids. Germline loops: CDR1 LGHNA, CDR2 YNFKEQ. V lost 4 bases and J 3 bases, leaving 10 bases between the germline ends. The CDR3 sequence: CASSPPASYNSPLHF. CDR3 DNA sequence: TGTGCCAGCAGCCCACCCGCCAGCTATAATTCACCCCTCCACTTT.

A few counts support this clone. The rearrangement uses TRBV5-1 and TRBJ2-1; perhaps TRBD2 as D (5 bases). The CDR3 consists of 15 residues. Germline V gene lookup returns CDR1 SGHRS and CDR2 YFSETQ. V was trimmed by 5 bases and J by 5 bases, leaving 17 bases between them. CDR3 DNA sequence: TGCGCCAGCAGTAGGTACGGGGAAGGTAACAATGAGCAGTTCTTC. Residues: CASSRYGEGNNEQFF. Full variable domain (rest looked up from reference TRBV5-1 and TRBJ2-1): KAGVTQTPRYLIKTRGQQVTLSCSPISGHRSVSWYQQTPGQGLQFLFEYFSETQRNKGNFPGRFSGRQFSNSRSEMNVSTLELGDSALYLCASSRYGEGNNEQFFGPGTRLTVL.

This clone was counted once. The CDR3 loop reads CASSSTRDPYEQYF. CDR3 sequence (DNA): TGTGCCAGCAGCTCGACTAGGGATCCCTACGAGCAGTACTTC. The chain combines TRBV5-4 with TRBJ2-7, with TRBD2 as a possible D gene (6 bases). The V gene lost 3 bases and the J gene lost 2 bases, with 12 bases spanning the gap. The germline V gene encodes CDR1 SGHNT and CDR2 YYREEE (reference sequence). This CDR3 has 14 amino acids.

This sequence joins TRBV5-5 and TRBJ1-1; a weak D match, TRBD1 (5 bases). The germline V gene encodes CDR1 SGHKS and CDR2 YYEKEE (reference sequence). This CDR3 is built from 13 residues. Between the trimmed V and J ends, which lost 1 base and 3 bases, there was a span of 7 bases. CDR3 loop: CASSLSRDTEAFF. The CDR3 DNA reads TGTGCCAGCAGCTTGAGCAGGGACACTGAAGCTTTCTTT.

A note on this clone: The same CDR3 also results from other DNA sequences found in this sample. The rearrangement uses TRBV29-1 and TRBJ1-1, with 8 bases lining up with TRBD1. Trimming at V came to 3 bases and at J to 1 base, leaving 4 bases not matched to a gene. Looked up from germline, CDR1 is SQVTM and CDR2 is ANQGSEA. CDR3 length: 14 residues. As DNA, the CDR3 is TGCAGCGTTGACCCCGGACAGGGGAACACTGAAGCTTTCTTT. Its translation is CSVDPGQGNTEAFF.

The CDR3 spells CASSLAGEKLFF. CDR3 bases: TGCGCCAGCAGCTTGGCCGGTGAAAAACTGTTTTTT. This chain uses TRBV5-1 with TRBJ1-4; no clear D gene. Trimming took 0 bases from V and 7 from J, leaving 4 bases between them. This CDR3 has 12 residues. The germline V gene has CDR1 SGHRS and CDR2 YFSETQ.

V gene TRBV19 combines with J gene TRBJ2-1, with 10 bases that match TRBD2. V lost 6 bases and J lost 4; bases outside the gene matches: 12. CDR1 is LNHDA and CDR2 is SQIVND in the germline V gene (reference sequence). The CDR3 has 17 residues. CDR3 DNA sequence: TGTGCCAGTAGCCCCGCAGGCTGGACTAGCGGTTACAATGAGCAGTTCTTC. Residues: CASSPAGWTSGYNEQFF.

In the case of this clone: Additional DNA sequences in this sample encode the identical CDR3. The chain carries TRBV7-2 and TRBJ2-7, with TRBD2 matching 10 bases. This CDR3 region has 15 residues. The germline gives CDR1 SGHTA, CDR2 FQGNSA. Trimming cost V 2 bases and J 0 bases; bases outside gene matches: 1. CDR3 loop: CASSLLAGDSYEQYF. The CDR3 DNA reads TGTGCCAGCAGCTTACTAGCGGGGGACTCCTACGAGCAGTACTTC.

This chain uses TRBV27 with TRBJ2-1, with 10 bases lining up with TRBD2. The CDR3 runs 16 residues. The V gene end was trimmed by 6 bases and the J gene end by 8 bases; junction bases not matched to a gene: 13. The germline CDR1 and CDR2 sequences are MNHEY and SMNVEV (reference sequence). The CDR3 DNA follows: TGTGCCAGCAGCCACCGACTAGCGGGCGGCAGCGATGAGCAGTTCTTC. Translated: CASSHRLAGGSDEQFF.

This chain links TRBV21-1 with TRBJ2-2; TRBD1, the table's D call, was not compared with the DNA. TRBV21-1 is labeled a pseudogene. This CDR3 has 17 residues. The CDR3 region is CASSDTRQGETTGELFF. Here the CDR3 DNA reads TGTGCCAGCAGCGATACTCGACAGGGAGAGACCACCGGGGAGCTGTTTTTT.

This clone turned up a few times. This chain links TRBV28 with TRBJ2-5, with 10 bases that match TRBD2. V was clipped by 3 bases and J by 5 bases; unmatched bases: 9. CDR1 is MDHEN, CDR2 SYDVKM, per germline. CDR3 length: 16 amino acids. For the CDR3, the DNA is TGTGCCAGCAGTTTCCCGGGACTAGCGAGCGGCGAGACCCAGTACTTC. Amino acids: CASSFPGLASGETQYF.

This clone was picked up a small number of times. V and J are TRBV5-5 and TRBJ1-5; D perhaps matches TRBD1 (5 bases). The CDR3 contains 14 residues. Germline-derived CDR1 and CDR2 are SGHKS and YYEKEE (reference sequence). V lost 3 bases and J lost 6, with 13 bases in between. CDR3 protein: CASSWAGDSQPQHF. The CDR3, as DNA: TGTGCCAGCAGCTGGGCCGGCGACAGTCAGCCCCAGCATTTT.

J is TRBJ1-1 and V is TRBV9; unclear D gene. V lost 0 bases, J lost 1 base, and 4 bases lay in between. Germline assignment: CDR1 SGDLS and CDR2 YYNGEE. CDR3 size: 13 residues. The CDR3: CASSVDKNTEAFF. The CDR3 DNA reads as TGTGCCAGCAGCGTAGACAAGAACACTGAAGCTTTCTTT.

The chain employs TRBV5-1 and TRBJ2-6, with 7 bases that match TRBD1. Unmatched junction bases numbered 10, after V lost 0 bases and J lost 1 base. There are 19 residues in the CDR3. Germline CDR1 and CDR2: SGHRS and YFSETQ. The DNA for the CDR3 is TGCGCCAGCAGCTTGGCCCGGGACAGCCAACTATCTGGGGCCAACGTCCTGACTTTC. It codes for CASSLARDSQLSGANVLTF.

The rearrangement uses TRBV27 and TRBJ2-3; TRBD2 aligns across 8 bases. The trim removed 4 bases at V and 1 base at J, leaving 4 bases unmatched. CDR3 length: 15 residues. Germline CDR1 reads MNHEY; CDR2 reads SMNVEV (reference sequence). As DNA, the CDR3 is TGTGCCAGCAGTTCCCCGACTAGCGGCACAGATACGCAGTATTTT. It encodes CASSSPTSGTDTQYF.

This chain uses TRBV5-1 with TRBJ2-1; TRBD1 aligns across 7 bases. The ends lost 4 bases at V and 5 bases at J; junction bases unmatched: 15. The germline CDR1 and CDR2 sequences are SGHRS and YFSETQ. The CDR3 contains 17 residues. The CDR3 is CASSLGTVVGPHNEQFF. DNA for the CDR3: TGCGCCAGCAGCCTAGGGACAGTCGTGGGACCCCACAATGAGCAGTTCTTC.

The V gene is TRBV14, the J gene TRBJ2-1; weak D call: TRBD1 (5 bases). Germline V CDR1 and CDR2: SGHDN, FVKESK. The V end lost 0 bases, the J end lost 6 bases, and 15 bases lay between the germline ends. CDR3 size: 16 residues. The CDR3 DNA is TGTGCCAGCAGCCAAGATATGCAGGGCCCCGCCAATGAGCAGTTCTTC. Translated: CASSQDMQGPANEQFF.

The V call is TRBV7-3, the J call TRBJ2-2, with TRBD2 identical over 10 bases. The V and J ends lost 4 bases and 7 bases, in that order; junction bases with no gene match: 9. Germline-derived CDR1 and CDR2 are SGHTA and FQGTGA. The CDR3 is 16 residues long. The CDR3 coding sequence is TGTGCCAGCAGCTCTCCCCTAGCGGGAGATGTCGGGGAGCTGTTTTTT. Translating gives CASSSPLAGDVGELFF.